These 4 T cell receptor beta chains were all obtained from the same sample, sequenced in a study of identical twins. TCRdb fed the 5' RACE reads into MiXCR, producing one record per CDR3 protein. The table records 1,800,000 or so distinct CDR3 sequences, less than 40% of them present only once. What was sequenced was cord blood. Source of these receptors: a newborn girl in good health.

The sample holds a few counts of this clonotype. Possible read error: a much larger clone is one base away. The chain combines TRBV29-1 with TRBJ2-1, with 9 bases that match TRBD2. CDR3 length equals 12 residues. CDR1 SQVTM and CDR2 ANQGSEA come from the germline V gene. The CDR3 here is CGVAGGYNEQFF. The CDR3 bases are TGCGGCGTTGCGGGAGGGTACAATGAGCAGTTCTTC.

Turning to this clonotype: At one boundary the junction diverges from the germline segment, which might be a read error. The chain employs TRBV5-1 and TRBJ2-7; D call uncertain. The germline CDR1 and CDR2 sequences are SGHRS and YFSETQ. CDR3 length equals 14 residues. This chain's CDR3 is CASSLGPSYNEQYF. DNA of the CDR3: TGTGCCAGCAGTTTGGGTCCTTCCTACAATGAGCAGTACTTC.

The CDR3 sequence: CASSKTGQETQYF. As DNA, the CDR3 is TGTGCCAGCTCTAAGACAGGACAAGAGACCCAGTACTTC. The V and J genes are TRBV18 and TRBJ2-5; possibly TRBD1 for D (6 bases). Trimming cost V 6 bases and J 2 bases, with 10 bases left between them. Germline V gene lookup returns CDR1 KGHSH and CDR2 LQKENI. CDR3 length: 13 amino acids.

This clonotype turned up a few times. This chain connects TRBV4-2 to TRBJ1-6, with D uncertain. CDR1 and CDR2 from the germline V gene are LGHNA and YNFKEQ. Deletions cut 0 bases from V and 6 bases from J, with 12 bases between. The CDR3 runs to 16 residues. Here the CDR3 DNA reads TGTGCCAGCAGCCAAGATAGGAGCAGGCTTAATTCACCCCTCCACTTT. Translated, it gives CASSQDRSRLNSPLHF.